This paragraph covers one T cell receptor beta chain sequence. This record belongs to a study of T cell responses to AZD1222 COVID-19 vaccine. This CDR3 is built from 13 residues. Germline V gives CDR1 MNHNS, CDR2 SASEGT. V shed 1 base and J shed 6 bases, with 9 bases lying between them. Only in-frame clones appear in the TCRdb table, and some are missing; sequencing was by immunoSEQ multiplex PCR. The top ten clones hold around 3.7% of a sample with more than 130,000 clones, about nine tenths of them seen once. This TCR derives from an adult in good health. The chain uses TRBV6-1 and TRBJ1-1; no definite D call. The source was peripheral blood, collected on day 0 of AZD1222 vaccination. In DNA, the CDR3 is TGTGCCAGCAGTGAAGGCGGCACTCCTGAAGCTTTCTTT. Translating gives CASSEGGTPEAFF.